This record looks at one T cell receptor (beta chain) sequence and its context. Its antigen is unknown. From 350 to 500 ng of RNA, a library with molecular barcoded alpha/delta and beta/gamma adaptors was made. TCRdb used MiXCR to reprocess the reads, holding one entry per CDR3 protein. There are 93,000 or so distinct CDR3 sequences in the sample; 20% to 25% occur only once, and roughly an eighth lies in the top ten. The data were obtained in a study of read filtering for tumor transcriptome and immune sequencing. Study in general: Mean patient age was roughly 66 years, range roughly 45 to 80; 17 male, 12 to 15 female. Transcriptome libraries were built from DNase-treated RNA. Broader study findings: Without single-read clonotypes, shared clonotype proportions correlated more between IR-seq and RNA-seq.

The CDR3 sequence is 15 residues long. V lost 8 bases to trimming and J lost 0 bases, with 14 bases between them. This chain links TRBV12-3 or TRBV12-4 with TRBJ1-3, with D possibly TRBD1 on 6 matching bases. Sequencing used a population of CD138-negative cells sorted from bone marrow. The TCR was taken from a donor at least 40 years old with multiple myeloma. The CDR3, as DNA: TGTGCCAGCCGGTGGGGGGGCCTCTCTGGAAACACCATATATTTT. Its translation is CASRWGGLSGNTIYF.